These 12 T cell receptor beta chains were all obtained from the same sample, sequenced in a study of blood T cell repertoires in COVID-19. This table comes from immunoSEQ multiplex PCR, and its TCRdb copy is limited to in-frame clones, with some not included. The repertoire holds 200,000 or so clones, with roughly 80% as singletons. The sequenced sample was peripheral blood. All receptors come from a woman aged 25 to 39 with acute or convalescent COVID-19.

The chain has TRBV30 and TRBJ2-5; tentatively, D is TRBD1 (6 bases). V was clipped by 1 base and J by 6 bases, with 12 bases between them. Germline lookup yields CDR1 GTSNPN and CDR2 SVGIG (reference sequence). The CDR3 is 13 amino acids. CDR3 sequence reads: CAWSAGGGKTQYF. CDR3 in DNA: TGTGCCTGGAGTGCGGGTGGGGGCAAGACCCAGTACTTC.

The V gene is TRBV11-1, the J gene TRBJ2-1; 8 bases align to TRBD2. This CDR3 has 16 amino acids. Germline V gene lookup returns CDR1 SGHAT and CDR2 FQDESV (reference sequence). The ends lost 1 base at V and 9 bases at J; junction bases unmatched: 11. CDR3: CASSLDPGGPGAEQFF. The DNA for the CDR3 is TGTGCCAGCAGCTTAGATCCGGGAGGGCCTGGCGCTGAGCAGTTCTTC.

This clone was detected only once. The rearrangement uses TRBV20-1 and TRBJ2-2; D is ambiguous. Trimming took off 6 bases at V and 1 base at J, with 3 bases between the two ends. Germline V lookup: CDR1 DFQATT, CDR2 SNEGSKA (reference sequence). CDR3 size: 11 residues. CDR3 DNA: TGCAGTGCCTTGAACACCGGGGAGCTGTTTTTT. This encodes CSALNTGELFF.

This sequence joins TRBV28 and TRBJ1-2; 9 bases map to TRBD1. The CDR3 is made up of 14 amino acids. Trimming cost V 5 bases and J 4 bases; bases outside gene matches: 5. Germline-derived CDR1 and CDR2 are MDHEN and SYDVKM. CDR3 protein: CASSTQGAGYGYTF. The CDR3 nucleotides are TGTGCCAGCAGTACACAGGGGGCGGGCTATGGCTACACCTTC.

The chain couples TRBV11-3 to TRBJ2-1; maybe TRBD2 (5 bases). Deletions cut 5 bases from V and 7 bases from J, with 18 bases between. CDR1 SGHNT and CDR2 YENEEA come from the germline V gene. The CDR3 has 15 amino acids. Written as DNA, the CDR3 is TGTGCCAGCAGCCGAGGCGGGTCCCGAACAAATGAGCAGTTCTTC. It codes for CASSRGGSRTNEQFF.

The rearrangement uses TRBV25-1 and TRBJ1-1; TRBD1 matches 11 bases. The trim removed 10 bases at V and 6 bases at J, leaving 7 bases unmatched. CDR1 and CDR2 (germline): MGHDK, SYGVNS. This CDR3 is 13 amino acids long. Written as DNA, the CDR3 is TGTGCCACCCGGACAGGGGGCGTGGCTGAAGCTTTCTTT. Translated, it gives CATRTGGVAEAFF. Filled out from reference TRBV25-1 and TRBJ1-1, the complete variable domain reads EADIYQTPRYLVIGTGKKITLECSQTMGHDKMYWYQQDPGMELHLIHYSYGVNSTEKGDLSSESTVSRIRTEHFPLTLESARPSHTSQYLCATRTGGVAEAFFGQGTRLTVV.

The chain links TRBV6-5 to TRBJ2-6, with a possible D match to TRBD1 (6 bases). This CDR3 is built from 15 residues. Per the germline V gene, CDR1 is MNHEY and CDR2 is SVGAGI. The V gene lost 6 bases and the J gene lost 4 bases, with 13 bases spanning the gap. CDR3 nucleotide sequence: TGTGCCAGCAGGAGACAGGTCGCCGGGGCCAACGTCCTGACTTTC. Protein: CASRRQVAGANVLTF.

The chain has TRBV20-1 and TRBJ2-5; D is perhaps TRBD2 (5 bases). The CDR3 is made up of 11 amino acids. Trimming took 6 bases from V and 7 from J, leaving 12 bases between them. Germline V CDR1 and CDR2: DFQATT, SNEGSKA (reference sequence). CDR3 DNA sequence: TGCAGTGCCCATCGGGGTGGGACCCAGTACTTC. Amino acid sequence: CSAHRGGTQYF.

This chain uses TRBV27 with TRBJ2-1; D perhaps matches TRBD2 (5 bases). The CDR3 has 14 residues. Germline CDR1 and CDR2: MNHEY and SMNVEV (reference sequence). Trimming left V 2 bases short and J 5 bases short, with 10 bases between. CDR3 amino acids: CASSLPGFNNEQFF. The CDR3, as DNA: TGTGCCAGCAGTTTACCGGGGTTCAACAATGAGCAGTTCTTC.

The V and J genes are TRBV19 and TRBJ2-5; TRBD1 is a possible D gene (5 bases). This CDR3 spans 12 amino acids. CDR1 is LNHDA, CDR2 SQIVND, per germline (reference sequence). V was trimmed by 4 bases and J by 5 bases, leaving 8 bases between them. In nucleotides, the CDR3 is TGTGCCAGTAGTAAGGGGTGGGAGACCCAGTACTTC. Encoded protein: CASSKGWETQYF.

The gene calls are TRBV29-1 and TRBJ1-3, with D perhaps matching TRBD1 (5 bases). This CDR3 spans 14 amino acids. V lost 4 bases and J 0 bases, leaving 10 bases between the germline ends. Germline lookup yields CDR1 SQVTM and CDR2 ANQGSEA. The CDR3 DNA reads TGCAGCGTTGGGGGGGGTACCTCTGGAAACACCATATATTTT. Residues: CSVGGGTSGNTIYF.

The chain uses TRBV6-6 and TRBJ1-5; perhaps TRBD1 as D (5 bases). V lost 5 bases to trimming and J lost 5 bases, with 19 bases between them. Germline V gives CDR1 MNHNY, CDR2 SVGAGI (reference sequence). CDR3 length: 16 residues. CDR3 in amino acids: CASSTYAGHDYQPQHF. CDR3 sequence (DNA): TGTGCCAGCAGTACCTATGCTGGACACGACTATCAGCCCCAGCATTTT.